This T cell receptor (beta chain) was recorded in a study of prognosis after radiotherapy for stage I lung cancer. Study-level results: Unique TCR clone counts were lower following stereotactic body radiation therapy (median approximately 9,600 versus 7,200). Reports indicated that TRBV and TRBJ gene usage differed between patients with and without metastases, including differences in about nine V and a couple of J genes after SBRT. Lower post-radiation Shannon entropy was seen in patients who went on to develop distant metastases.

The CDR3 sequence is 14 residues long. V was cut by 3 bases and J by 3 bases, with 9 bases left in between. Germline CDR1 MDHEN, CDR2 SYDVKM. Genomic DNA yielded TCR beta CDR3, amplified by two-round multiplex PCR. The authors ran first-round PCR with primers specific to each TRBV and TRBJ gene. Each CDR3 protein gets one entry after TCRdb re-called the multiplex PCR reads with MiXCR. Of some 14,000 distinct CDR3 sequences listed, about 32% are singletons. None of the patients had undergone chemotherapy or radiotherapy beforehand or had any other malignancy, and each showed node-negative status on CT and PET/CT. This clonotype was picked up many times. Antigen unknown.

The specimen was PBMCs, collected before or after stereotactic body radiation therapy (not recorded which). The clonotype comes from a donor aged 50 or older with non-small cell lung cancer. The rearrangement joins TRBV28 to TRBJ1-3; D may be TRBD1 (6 bases). CDR3 protein: CASSFAGVGNTIYF. The DNA of the CDR3 is TGTGCCAGCAGTTTTGCAGGGGTTGGAAACACCATATATTTT.